A single sample gave rise to the 30 T cell receptor beta chains below, sequenced in a study of tissue T cells after allogeneic stem cell transplantation. Here immunoSEQ multiplex PCR was the method, and the copy in TCRdb shows in-frame clones only, minus some. The repertoire holds fewer than 3,000 clones, with 50% to 65% as singletons. Steroid-refractory graft-versus-host disease after allogeneic hematopoietic cell transplant qualified adults for prospective research-autopsy enrollment. The specimen comprised duodenal tissue, sampled at autopsy. Receptors were obtained from an older male patient with steroid-refractory graft-versus-host disease after an allogeneic stem cell transplant. Some T cells may originate from the graft donor.

The chain recombines TRBV6-5 with TRBJ1-5; TRBD1 aligns across 8 bases. Germline CDR1 reads MNHEY; CDR2 reads SVGAGI. V gave up 7 bases and J gave up 7 bases; unmatched junction bases: 6. This CDR3 is built from 13 residues. CDR3 region: CASTDRVRQPQHF. CDR3 nucleotides: TGTGCCAGCACGGACAGGGTGAGGCAGCCCCAGCATTTT.

This clone appeared a few times. CDR3 region: CASSPRRLAGGQETQYF. CDR3 DNA: TGTGCCAGCAGCCCAAGGAGGCTAGCGGGGGGTCAAGAGACCCAGTACTTC. This sequence joins TRBV5-4 and TRBJ2-5; 11 positions agree with TRBD2. The CDR3 covers 17 residues. Unmatched junction bases numbered 10, after V lost 4 bases and J lost 2 bases. Per the germline V gene, CDR1 is SGHNT and CDR2 is YYREEE (reference sequence).

The CDR3 bases are TGTGCCAGCAGGTATAAACTCGATTCACCCCTCCACTTT. It is translated as CASRYKLDSPLHF. The rearrangement uses TRBV6-5 and TRBJ1-6; D unresolved. V shed 6 bases and J shed 8 bases, with 11 bases lying between them. There are 13 residues in the CDR3. Germline CDR1 MNHEY, CDR2 SVGAGI.

The chain joins TRBV10-3 to TRBJ2-7; 9 positions agree with TRBD2. The CDR3 covers 14 residues. Germline V CDR1 and CDR2: ENHRY, SYGVKD. With 4 bases clipped from V and 3 bases from J, the junction kept 4 bases outside the gene matches. In nucleotides, the CDR3 is TGTGCCATCAGTGTGACTAGCGGTAACTACGAGCAGTACTTC. Translated: CAISVTSGNYEQYF.

The rearrangement uses TRBV7-2 and TRBJ2-3; 7 bases are a match to TRBD2. CDR3 size: 14 residues. Germline V gives CDR1 SGHTA, CDR2 FQGNSA. The J segment lost 3 bases and the V segment lost 5 bases, leaving 5 bases of the junction unmatched. The CDR3 DNA follows: TGTGCCAGCAGCCCTGGGGGGGGAACAGATACGCAGTATTTT. Translated, it gives CASSPGGGTDTQYF.

The V call is TRBV29-1, the J call TRBJ2-7, with a weak D call TRBD2 (7 bases). The CDR3 has 16 residues. Per germline, CDR1 SQVTM and CDR2 ANQGSEA. V lost 2 bases and J lost 4, with 21 bases in between. Here the CDR3 reads CSVELTGGEYSYEQYF. The CDR3, as DNA: TGCAGCGTTGAACTTACGGGGGGCGAATACTCGTACGAGCAGTACTTC.

The chain couples TRBV4-3 to TRBJ2-3; 8 bases are shared with TRBD1. The CDR3 is 13 residues long. Germline loops: CDR1 LGHNA, CDR2 YSLEER. CDR3 DNA: TGCGCTTCCCGGGACAGGAACGCAGATACGCAGTATTTT. Residues: CASRDRNADTQYF.

This rearrangement joins TRBV5-1 to TRBJ1-2, with D possibly TRBD1 on 6 matching bases. V was pared by 4 bases and J by 4 bases, with 17 bases between. Germline CDR1 reads SGHRS; CDR2 reads YFSETQ. The CDR3 has 15 residues. CDR3 sequence: CASSPGGGTSYGYTF. The CDR3 region has the DNA TGCGCCAGCAGCCCAGGAGGGGGGACCTCCTATGGCTACACCTTC.

The rearrangement joins TRBV10-1 to TRBJ2-7, with D uncertain. Germline V gene data show CDR1 as WNHNN and CDR2 as SYGVQD (reference sequence). Trimming removed 2 bases at V and 4 bases at J, with 18 bases between. CDR3 length equals 16 residues. This chain's CDR3 is CASSEVGPNLNYEQYF. The CDR3 region has the DNA TGCGCCAGCAGTGAGGTTGGGCCAAACCTCAATTACGAGCAGTACTTC.

In its sample, this clone was seen once. The chain carries TRBV7-8 and TRBJ2-7; weak D call: TRBD2 (6 bases). This CDR3 is built from 15 residues. Looked up from germline, CDR1 is SGHVS and CDR2 is FQNEAQ. Deletions cut 2 bases from V and 3 bases from J, with 14 bases between. The DNA of the CDR3 is TGTGCCAGCAGCTTAATGGCGGGGAAGGACTACGAGCAGTACTTC. It is translated as CASSLMAGKDYEQYF.

DNA of the CDR3: TGTGCCAGCAGTGAAGATGGGGGCCCGACCTACGAGCAGTACTTC. This encodes CASSEDGGPTYEQYF. The rearrangement uses TRBV6-1 and TRBJ2-7, with a tentative D call TRBD1 (6 bases). CDR3 length equals 15 residues. The V and J ends lost 1 base and 2 bases respectively, with 12 bases between them. Germline V CDR1 and CDR2: MNHNS, SASEGT.

In this sample, this clone turned up a few times. The genes are TRBV4-1 and TRBJ2-7; the D gene is possibly TRBD2 (6 bases). This CDR3 region has 13 residues. Trimming took off 4 bases at V and 2 bases at J, with 9 bases between the two ends. CDR1 MGHRA and CDR2 YSYEKL come from the germline V gene. The CDR3 DNA reads TGCGCCAGCAGCCGTCGACTAGCCTACGAGCAGTACTTC. Translating gives CASSRRLAYEQYF.

The chain uses TRBV2 and TRBJ2-3, with D perhaps TRBD2 (6 bases). The V end was cut by 4 bases, the J end by 4 bases, with 12 bases between. CDR3 size: 14 residues. The germline V gene encodes CDR1 SNHLY and CDR2 FYNNEI. The CDR3 region is CASSARWGADTQYF. CDR3 sequence (DNA): TGTGCCAGCAGTGCCCGGTGGGGGGCAGATACGCAGTATTTT. The full variable domain, its missing parts supplied by reference TRBV2 and TRBJ2-3, is EPEVTQTPSHQVTQMGQEVILRCVPISNHLYFYWYRQILGQKVEFLVSFYNNEISEKSEIFDDQFSVERPDGSNFTLKIRSTKLEDSAMYFCASSARWGADTQYFGPGTRLTVL.

The rearrangement uses TRBV5-6 and TRBJ2-5; 8 nucleotides agree with TRBD2. The germline gives CDR1 SGHDT, CDR2 YYEEEE. Trimming cost V 3 bases and J 4 bases; bases outside gene matches: 8. The CDR3 is 15 amino acids. CDR3 in amino acids: CASSWGAGGGETQYF. CDR3 nucleotides: TGTGCCAGCAGCTGGGGGGCCGGGGGGGGAGAGACCCAGTACTTC.

The chain recombines TRBV6-5 with TRBJ2-1; weak D call: TRBD2 (7 bases). V lost 7 bases and J lost 9, with 13 bases in between. Germline V lookup: CDR1 MNHEY, CDR2 SVGAGI. The CDR3 totals 12 residues. CDR3 nucleotides: TGTGCCAGCACCCCGGGGGGCCGTGAGCAGTTCTTC. This codes for CASTPGGREQFF.

The rearrangement links TRBV23-1 to TRBJ2-6; no clear D gene. TRBV23-1 is assigned to the ORF class and has an uncertain function. The CDR3 has 17 residues. V lost 2 bases and J 0 bases, leaving 11 bases between the germline ends. The CDR3 protein is CASSQPPGPSGANVLTF. In nucleotides, the CDR3 is TGCGCCAGCAGTCAACCCCCGGGCCCCTCTGGGGCCAACGTCCTGACTTTC.

The chain has TRBV18 and TRBJ2-3; possibly TRBD1 or TRBD2 for D (5 bases each). Germline values: CDR1 KGHSH, CDR2 LQKENI. This CDR3 contains 15 residues. Trimming pared 0 bases from V and 2 bases from J, leaving 9 bases between. CDR3 sequence: CASSPPSGTTDTQYF. As DNA, the CDR3 is TGTGCCAGCTCACCACCATCCGGGACCACAGATACGCAGTATTTT.

This clone was seen only a few times. V gene TRBV6-4 combines with J gene TRBJ2-3; 8 nucleotides align to TRBD2. CDR3 length: 15 amino acids. CDR1 and CDR2 from the germline V gene are MRHNA and SNTAGT. V was pared by 2 bases and J by 3 bases, with 4 bases of the junction left unmatched. CDR3 in DNA: TGTGCCAGCAGTGACGGGGGACTAGAAACAGATACGCAGTATTTT. It specifies CASSDGGLETDTQYF.

This clone was observed a single time. The chain employs TRBV20-1 and TRBJ1-1; no clear D. CDR3 length: 10 residues. Per the germline V gene, CDR1 is DFQATT and CDR2 is SNEGSKA (reference sequence). CDR3 nucleotide sequence: TGCAGCCTCCAGACCGGTGAAGCTTTCTTT. It encodes CSLQTGEAFF.

This clone was found a few times. The V gene is TRBV2, the J gene TRBJ2-3; D perhaps matches TRBD1 (5 bases). Germline CDR1 and CDR2: SNHLY and FYNNEI. The CDR3 is 15 residues long. V was cut by 4 bases and J by 2 bases, with 13 bases left in between. This CDR3 is CASSGGTASTDTQYF. In DNA, the CDR3 is TGTGCCAGCAGTGGGGGCACAGCGTCCACAGATACGCAGTATTTT.

Only a few counts were recorded for this clone. This rearrangement joins TRBV4-1 to TRBJ2-1; TRBD2 matches 11 bases. Germline V gene data show CDR1 as MGHRA and CDR2 as YSYEKL. J was trimmed by 9 bases and V by 0 bases; bases with no gene match: 10. The CDR3 loop spans 17 amino acids. CDR3 DNA sequence: TGCGCCAGCAGCCAAGATAGGGTAGCGGGGGGGCCTTCTGAGCAGTTCTTC. Translating it yields CASSQDRVAGGPSEQFF.

The genes are TRBV27 and TRBJ2-7, with a weak D call TRBD2 (5 bases). The CDR3 runs 13 residues. CDR1 and CDR2 from the germline V gene are MNHEY and SMNVEV (reference sequence). Trimming pared 10 bases from V and 1 base from J, leaving 14 bases between. The DNA of the CDR3 is TGTGCCACGGAGGACCGGCTGTCCTACGAGCAGTACTTC. This encodes CATEDRLSYEQYF.

The chain is built from TRBV3-1 (or the pseudogene TRBV3-2) and TRBJ2-2, with D hard to call. The germline V and J ends were trimmed by 0 bases and 7 bases, with 9 bases remaining between them. Germline assignment: CDR1 LGHDT and CDR2 YNNKEL (reference sequence). This CDR3 comprises 14 residues. Here the CDR3 reads CASSQDKGIGELFF. The CDR3 coding sequence is TGTGCCAGCAGCCAAGATAAAGGAATCGGGGAGCTGTTTTTT.

A few counts support this clone. The chain carries TRBV4-1 and TRBJ1-3; the D gene is possibly TRBD1 (5 bases). V was pared by 0 bases and J by 1 base, with 10 bases between. In germline, CDR1 is MGHRA, CDR2 YSYEKL. The CDR3 has 16 residues. In DNA form, the CDR3 reads TGCGCCAGCAGCCAAGAAGAGGCAGGGTCTGGAAACACCATATATTTT. Protein: CASSQEEAGSGNTIYF.

The gene calls are TRBV19 and TRBJ1-4, with D perhaps matching TRBD1 (5 bases). Looked up from germline, CDR1 is LNHDA and CDR2 is SQIVND (reference sequence). Trimming stripped 6 bases from V and 5 bases from J, with 10 bases between. CDR3 size: 13 residues. CDR3 region: CASRRGLNEKLFF. CDR3 sequence (DNA): TGTGCCAGTAGGCGGGGGTTGAATGAAAAACTGTTTTTT.

The rearrangement links TRBV4-1 to TRBJ1-6, with 9 bases aligning to TRBD1. The V segment lost 3 bases and the J segment 8 bases; nucleotides outside the gene matches: 5. The germline V gene has CDR1 MGHRA and CDR2 YSYEKL. This CDR3 has 15 amino acids. The DNA of the CDR3 is TGCGCCAGCAGCCACTCCGGGACAGGGTATTCACCCCTCCACTTT. Protein product: CASSHSGTGYSPLHF.

Here the CDR3 reads CASSQEVQGVDTIYF. The CDR3 nucleotides read TGTGCCAGCAGCCAAGAGGTGCAGGGTGTGGACACCATATATTTT. The V and J genes are TRBV14 and TRBJ1-3; D may be TRBD1 (5 bases). Germline assignment: CDR1 SGHDN and CDR2 FVKESK. V shed 0 bases and J shed 8 bases, with 14 bases lying between them. The CDR3 extends over 15 amino acids.

The chain couples TRBV9 to TRBJ1-2; the D is unclear. The germline V gene encodes CDR1 SGDLS and CDR2 YYNGEE. Trimming removed 0 bases from V and 4 bases from J, with 10 bases in between. The CDR3 spans 14 residues. The CDR3, as DNA: TGTGCCAGCAGCGTAGATCCCGGATCCTATGGCTACACCTTC. Protein product: CASSVDPGSYGYTF.

This clone has just one count. This sequence joins TRBV5-1 and TRBJ2-2, with a weak D call TRBD1 (5 bases). This CDR3 contains 14 residues. Germline V lookup: CDR1 SGHRS, CDR2 YFSETQ. Trimming took off 4 bases at V and 1 base at J, with 8 bases between the two ends. The CDR3 coding sequence is TGCGCCAGCAGCCCTCAGGGGAACACCGGGGAGCTGTTTTTT. It translates to CASSPQGNTGELFF.

The rearrangement links TRBV5-6 to TRBJ2-7, with a possible D match to TRBD2 (7 bases). The ends were cut back, 9 bases at V and 7 bases at J, with 20 bases in the middle. The CDR3 is made up of 13 amino acids. From germline, CDR1 is SGHDT and CDR2 YYEEEE. DNA for the CDR3: TGTGCCACCCAAAGGCGGGGGCGGACGGAGCAGTACTTC. The encoded protein is CATQRRGRTEQYF.